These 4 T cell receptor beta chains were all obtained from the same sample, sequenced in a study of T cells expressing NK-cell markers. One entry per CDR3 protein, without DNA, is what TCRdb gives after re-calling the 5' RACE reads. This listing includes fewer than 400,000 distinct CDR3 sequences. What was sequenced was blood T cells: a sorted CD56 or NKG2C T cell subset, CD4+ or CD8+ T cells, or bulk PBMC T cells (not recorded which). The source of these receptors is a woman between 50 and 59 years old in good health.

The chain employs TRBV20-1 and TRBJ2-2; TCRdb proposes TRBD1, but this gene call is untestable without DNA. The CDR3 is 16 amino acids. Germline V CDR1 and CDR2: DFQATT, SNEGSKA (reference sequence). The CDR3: CSAKSRGGRGTGELFF.

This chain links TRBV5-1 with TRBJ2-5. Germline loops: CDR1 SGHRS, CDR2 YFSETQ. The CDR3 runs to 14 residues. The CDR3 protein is CASSVEKGGETQYF.

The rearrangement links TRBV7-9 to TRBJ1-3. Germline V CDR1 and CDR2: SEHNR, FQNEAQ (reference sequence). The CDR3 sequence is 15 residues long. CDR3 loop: CASSLLRGTGNTIYF. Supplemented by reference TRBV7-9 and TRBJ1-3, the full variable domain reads DTGVSQNPRHKITKRGQNVTFRCDPISEHNRLYWYRQTLGQGPEFLTYFQNEAQLEKSRLLSDRFSAERPKGSFSTLEIQRTEQGDSAMYLCASSLLRGTGNTIYFGEGSWLTVV.

CDR3 residues: CATSERLPSRYEQYF. The chain couples TRBV24-1 to TRBJ2-7. The CDR3 is made up of 15 amino acids. CDR1 is KGHDR, CDR2 SFDVKD, per germline.